This passage covers 5 T cell receptor beta chains from one sample sequenced in a study of blood T cells in healthy people across ages. Together with a sample-barcoded 5' primer, a J-beta primer mix was included in a second PCR lasting about 6 to 11 cycles. TCRdb fed the 5' RACE reads into MiXCR, producing one record per CDR3 protein. Of 710,000 or so distinct CDR3 sequences in the sample, 20% to 25% are singletons; the top ten hold about 20%. The sample was blood. The receptors were gathered from a man between 65 and 85 years old in good health.

V usage is TRBV6-1 and J usage is TRBJ2-7, with TRBD1 identical over 7 bases. J was trimmed by 3 bases and V by 0 bases; bases with no gene match: 17. The CDR3 runs to 19 residues. Germline loops: CDR1 MNHNS, CDR2 SASEGT. CDR3 protein: CASSEARVLSKGAYYEQYF. CDR3 DNA: TGTGCCAGCAGTGAAGCAAGGGTTTTGTCGAAGGGGGCCTACTACGAGCAGTACTTC.

This sequence joins TRBV7-9 and TRBJ2-5; the match to TRBD1 covers 9 bases. The V gene's germline CDR1 is SEHNR and CDR2 FQNEAQ (reference sequence). V was clipped by 1 base and J by 4 bases; unmatched bases: 7. The CDR3 spans 16 residues. CDR3 nucleotide sequence: TGTGCCAGCAGCTTAGGGGGACAGGGAACATCAGAGACCCAGTACTTC. Its protein is CASSLGGQGTSETQYF.

This clonotype occurred many times. The chain couples TRBV7-9 to TRBJ1-4, with a tentative D call TRBD1 (5 bases). Trimming stripped 6 bases from V and 8 bases from J, with 13 bases between. Germline assignment: CDR1 SEHNR and CDR2 FQNEAQ (reference sequence). This CDR3 is built from 13 residues. CDR3 nucleotides: TGTGCCAGCAGGTCGGTCAGGGCGGAAAAACTGTTTTTT. This codes for CASRSVRAEKLFF.

This clonotype was picked up many times. The chain is built from TRBV5-5 and TRBJ2-5; unclear D gene. CDR3 size: 14 residues. Looked up from germline, CDR1 is SGHKS and CDR2 is YYEKEE (reference sequence). V lost 0 bases, J lost 4 bases, and 10 bases lay in between. The CDR3 protein is CASSLEFGTETQYF. In nucleotides, the CDR3 is TGTGCCAGCAGCTTGGAGTTCGGAACAGAGACCCAGTACTTC.

The rearrangement links TRBV5-1 to TRBJ2-1; 7 nucleotides line up with TRBD1. The ends lost 1 base at V and 5 bases at J; junction bases unmatched: 6. The CDR3 runs to 15 residues. From germline, CDR1 is SGHRS and CDR2 YFSETQ. The CDR3 here is CASSLPGQNNNEQFF. In nucleotides, the CDR3 is TGCGCCAGCAGCTTGCCGGGACAGAACAACAATGAGCAGTTCTTC.